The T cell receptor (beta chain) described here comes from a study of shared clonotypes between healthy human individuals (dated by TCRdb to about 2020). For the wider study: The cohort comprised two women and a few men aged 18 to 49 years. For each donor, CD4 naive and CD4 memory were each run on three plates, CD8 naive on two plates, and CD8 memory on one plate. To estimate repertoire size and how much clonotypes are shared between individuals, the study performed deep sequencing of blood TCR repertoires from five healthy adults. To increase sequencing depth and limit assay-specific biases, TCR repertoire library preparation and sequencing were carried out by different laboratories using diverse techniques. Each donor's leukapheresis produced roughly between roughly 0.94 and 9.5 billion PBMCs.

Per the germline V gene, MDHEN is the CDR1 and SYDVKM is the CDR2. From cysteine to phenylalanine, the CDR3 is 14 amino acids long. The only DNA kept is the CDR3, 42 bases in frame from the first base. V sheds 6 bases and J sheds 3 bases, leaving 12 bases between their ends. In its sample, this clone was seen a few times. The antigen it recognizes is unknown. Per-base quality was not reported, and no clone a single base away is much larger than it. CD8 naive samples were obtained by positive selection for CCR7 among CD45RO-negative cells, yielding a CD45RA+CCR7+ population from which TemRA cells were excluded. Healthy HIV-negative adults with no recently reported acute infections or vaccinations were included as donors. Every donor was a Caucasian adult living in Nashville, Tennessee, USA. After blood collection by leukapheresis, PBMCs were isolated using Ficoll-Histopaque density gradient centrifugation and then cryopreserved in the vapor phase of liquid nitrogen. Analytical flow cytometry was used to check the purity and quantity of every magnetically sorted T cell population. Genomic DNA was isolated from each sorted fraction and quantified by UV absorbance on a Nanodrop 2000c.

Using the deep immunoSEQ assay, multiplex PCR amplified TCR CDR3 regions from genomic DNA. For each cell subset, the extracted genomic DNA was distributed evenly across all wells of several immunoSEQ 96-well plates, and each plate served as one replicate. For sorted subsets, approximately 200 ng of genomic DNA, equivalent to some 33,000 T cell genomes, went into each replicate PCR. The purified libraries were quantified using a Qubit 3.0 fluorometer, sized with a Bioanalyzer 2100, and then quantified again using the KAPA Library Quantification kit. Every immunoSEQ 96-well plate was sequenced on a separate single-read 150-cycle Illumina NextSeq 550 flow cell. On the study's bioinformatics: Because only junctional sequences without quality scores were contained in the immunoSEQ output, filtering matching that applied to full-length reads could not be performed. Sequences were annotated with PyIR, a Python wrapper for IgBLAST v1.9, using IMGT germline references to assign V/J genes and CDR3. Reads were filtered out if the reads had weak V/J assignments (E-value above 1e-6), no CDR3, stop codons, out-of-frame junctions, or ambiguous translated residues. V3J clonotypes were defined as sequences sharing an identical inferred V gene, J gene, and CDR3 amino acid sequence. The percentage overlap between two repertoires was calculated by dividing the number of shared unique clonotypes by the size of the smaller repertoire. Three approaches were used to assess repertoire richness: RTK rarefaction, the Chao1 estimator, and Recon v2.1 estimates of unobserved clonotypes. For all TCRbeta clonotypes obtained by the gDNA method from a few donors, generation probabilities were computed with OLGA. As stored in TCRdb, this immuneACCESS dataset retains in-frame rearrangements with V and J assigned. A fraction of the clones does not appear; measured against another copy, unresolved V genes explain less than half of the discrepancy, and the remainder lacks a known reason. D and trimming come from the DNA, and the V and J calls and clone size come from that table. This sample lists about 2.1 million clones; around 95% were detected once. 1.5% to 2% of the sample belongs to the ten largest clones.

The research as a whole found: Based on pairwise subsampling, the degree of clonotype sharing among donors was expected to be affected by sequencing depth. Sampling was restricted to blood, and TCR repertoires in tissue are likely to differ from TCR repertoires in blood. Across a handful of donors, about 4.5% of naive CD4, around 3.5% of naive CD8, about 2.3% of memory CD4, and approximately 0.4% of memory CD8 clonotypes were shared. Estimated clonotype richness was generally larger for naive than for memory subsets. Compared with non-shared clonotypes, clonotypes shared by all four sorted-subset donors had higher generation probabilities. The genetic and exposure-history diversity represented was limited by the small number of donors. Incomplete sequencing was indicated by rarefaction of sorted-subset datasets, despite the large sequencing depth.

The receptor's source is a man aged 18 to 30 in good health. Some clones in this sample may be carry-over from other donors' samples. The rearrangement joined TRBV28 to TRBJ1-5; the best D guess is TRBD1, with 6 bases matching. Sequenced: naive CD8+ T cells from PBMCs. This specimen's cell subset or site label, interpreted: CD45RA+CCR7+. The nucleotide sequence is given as TGTGCCAGCAGATACAGGGTTTCCAATCAGCCCCAGCATTTT. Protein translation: CASRYRVSNQPQHF.